The present T cell receptor beta chain was sequenced within a study of blood T cell repertoires in COVID-19. Overall study: PBMCs, B-cell-depleted T cells, or T cells provided the cDNA or gDNA that made up the material.

This clone was recorded once. J gave up 2 bases and V 1 base, and 6 bases lay outside the gene matches. The CDR3 is 17 residues long. Germline V gene data show CDR1 as MNHEY and CDR2 as SMNVEV (reference sequence). Per the original methods: Amplification of reference gene primers provided the estimated nucleated cell counts. Libraries were prepared by immunoSEQ multiplex PCR; TCRdb keeps only in-frame clonotypes and omits some of them. D and trimming come from the DNA, and the V and J calls and clone size come from that table. Of roughly 63,000 clones detected, 85% to 90% appear once; the ten largest clones hold more than 1.2%.

The specimen sequenced was peripheral blood. The receptor comes from a man aged 55 to 70 with acute or convalescent COVID-19. The chain links TRBV27 to TRBJ2-2; 8 bases line up with TRBD1. Here the CDR3 reads CASSLLVGTGNTGELFF. The CDR3 bases are TGTGCCAGCAGTTTATTGGTCGGGACAGGTAACACCGGGGAGCTGTTTTTT.